Following are 9 T cell receptor beta chains from one sample sequenced in a study of shared clonotypes between healthy human individuals. Measured with immunoSEQ multiplex PCR; TCRdb has only the in-frame clones, and not every one. This sample carries fewer than 2.5 million clones, over 85% of them seen once, and the ten largest clones take 0.36%. The sequenced sample consisted of naive CD4+ T cells from PBMCs. Subset of the sample: CD45RA+ positively selected. The receptors shown here come from a man aged 18 to 35 in good health. Some clones in this sample may be carry-over from other donors' samples.

The V call is TRBV7-2, the J call TRBJ2-3; D remains ambiguous. Germline assignment: CDR1 SGHTA and CDR2 FQGNSA. V shed 5 bases and J shed 7 bases, with 10 bases lying between them. The CDR3 loop spans 12 amino acids. CDR3 protein: CASSPHAYTQYF. CDR3 nucleotide sequence: TGTGCCAGCAGCCCGCACGCATATACGCAGTATTTT.

The rearrangement joins TRBV6-5 to TRBJ2-7, with 14 bases fitting TRBD2. The CDR3 is made up of 15 amino acids. The junction had 5 bases not matched to a gene; V was cut back by 6 bases and J by 4 bases. Germline values: CDR1 MNHEY, CDR2 SVGAGI. CDR3 bases: TGTGCCAGCAGCGGCCGGACTAGCGGGAGGTACGAGCAGTACTTC. Translating it yields CASSGRTSGRYEQYF.

The CDR3 loop reads CASRRSSGDTQYF. CDR3 in DNA: TGTGCCAGCAGACGCTCTAGCGGAGATACGCAGTATTTT. This chain joins TRBV5-4 and TRBJ2-3; 7 bases are shared with TRBD2. This CDR3 is 13 amino acids long. Germline V lookup: CDR1 SGHNT, CDR2 YYREEE (reference sequence). V lost 5 bases and J lost 5; bases outside the gene matches: 5. Full variable domain (outside the CDR3, taken from reference TRBV5-4 and TRBJ2-3): ETGVTQSPTHLIKTRGQQVTLRCSSQSGHNTVSWYQQALGQGPQFIFQYYREEENGRGNFPPRFSGLQFPNYSSELNVNALELDDSALYLCASRRSSGDTQYFGPGTRLTVL.

V and J are TRBV6-1 and TRBJ2-1, with 9 bases lining up with TRBD2. Trimming cost V 2 bases and J 4 bases; bases outside gene matches: 6. CDR1 is MNHNS and CDR2 is SASEGT in the germline V gene. The CDR3 length is 16 residues. The CDR3 region has the DNA TGTGCCAGCAGTGAAAGGAGCCTAGCGGGGTACAATGAGCAGTTCTTC. Protein sequence: CASSERSLAGYNEQFF.

This chain links TRBV11-2 with TRBJ1-1; D ambiguous. Germline V CDR1 and CDR2: SGHAT, FQNNGV. Trimming removed 2 bases at V and 5 bases at J, with 12 bases between. The CDR3 length is 14 residues. CDR3 loop: CASSLLEGFTEAFF. As DNA, the CDR3 is TGTGCCAGCAGCTTACTTGAGGGCTTTACTGAAGCTTTCTTT.

This clone was observed once. V gene TRBV6-1 combines with J gene TRBJ1-1; D is unclear. V was trimmed by 3 bases and J by 3 bases, leaving 11 bases between them. The CDR3 sequence is 14 residues long. Germline V CDR1 and CDR2: MNHNS, SASEGT. The CDR3 reads CASSDVRGYTEAFF. Written as DNA, the CDR3 is TGTGCCAGCAGTGACGTAAGAGGGTACACTGAAGCTTTCTTT.

The chain employs TRBV5-1 and TRBJ2-3; no definite D call. V gave up 3 bases and J gave up 1 base, with 9 bases separating them. This CDR3 spans 14 amino acids. CDR1 SGHRS and CDR2 YFSETQ come from the germline V gene. The CDR3 region has the DNA TGCGCCAGCAGCTACTTCGCGGGCACAGATACGCAGTATTTT. Translating it yields CASSYFAGTDTQYF.

V gene TRBV6-5 combines with J gene TRBJ2-2; D possibly corresponds to TRBD2 (5 bases). The V gene lost 2 bases and the J gene lost 4 bases, with 14 bases spanning the gap. The CDR3 extends over 16 amino acids. Germline V gene sequence: CDR1 MNHEY, CDR2 SVGAGI. The CDR3 DNA follows: TGTGCCAGCAGTTACAGGCTCGCTCGGGGCACCGGGGAGCTGTTTTTT. Translation: CASSYRLARGTGELFF.

The genes are TRBV5-1 and TRBJ2-7; 10 bases map to TRBD1. V trimming: 3 bases; J trimming: 9 bases; junction bases outside the gene matches: 15. This CDR3 spans 16 amino acids. Germline V gives CDR1 SGHRS, CDR2 YFSETQ. The CDR3 DNA follows: TGCGCCAGCAGCTCCGGGGACAGGGGCCCTGGCGTAGGGCAGTACTTC. Translated: CASSSGDRGPGVGQYF.